The 22 T cell receptor beta chains listed next were all sequenced from one sample in a study of blood T cells in healthy people across ages. Together with a sample-barcoded 5' primer, a J-beta primer mix was included in a second PCR lasting about 7 to 12 cycles. Each CDR3 protein gets one entry after TCRdb re-called the 5' RACE reads with MiXCR. The sample yields hundreds of thousands of distinct CDR3 sequences, 45% to 50% seen once. Sequencing used blood. Every receptor here comes from a woman aged 60-75 years in good health.

This sequence joins TRBV6-2 or TRBV6-3 and TRBJ2-1, with 10 bases matching TRBD2. This CDR3 is 17 amino acids long. Germline V CDR1 and CDR2: MNHEY, SVGEGT. V dropped 5 bases and J dropped 6; count of bases not matched to a gene: 13. The CDR3 DNA reads TGTGCCAGCAGTCGTATAAGTATAGCGGGAGGTGGCAATGAGCAGTTCTTC. Translating it yields CASSRISIAGGGNEQFF.

This clonotype occurred a few times. CDR3 nucleotide sequence: TGTGCCAGCACCTATAGGGCGGCGACAGATACGCAGTATTTT. This translates into CASTYRAATDTQYF. The V and J genes are TRBV27 and TRBJ2-3, with D hard to call. The CDR3 extends over 14 amino acids. Germline lookup yields CDR1 MNHEY and CDR2 SMNVEV (reference sequence). The V gene lost 7 bases and the J gene lost 3 bases, with 14 bases spanning the gap.

This clonotype was observed a few times. The chain is built from TRBV7-3 and TRBJ2-7; D is unresolved. Germline V gene sequence: CDR1 SGHTA, CDR2 FQGTGA. The CDR3 contains 13 residues. V lost 0 bases and J 0 bases, leaving 3 bases between the germline ends. CDR3 sequence (DNA): TGTGCCAGCAGCTTAACACTCTCCTACGAGCAGTACTTC. Translation gives CASSLTLSYEQYF.

The rearrangement uses TRBV6-5 and TRBJ1-3; 10 nucleotides line up with TRBD1. The CDR3 contains 17 residues. J lost 0 bases, V lost 0 bases, and 2 bases had no gene match. CDR1 is MNHEY and CDR2 is SVGAGI in the germline V gene. The CDR3: CASSYSGQGISGNTIYF. CDR3 coding DNA: TGTGCCAGCAGTTACTCGGGACAGGGGATCTCTGGAAACACCATATATTTT.

This clonotype was recorded a few times. The chain joins TRBV6-6 to TRBJ1-1; possible D gene TRBD1, 5 bases. Germline CDR1 reads MNHNY; CDR2 reads SVGAGI (reference sequence). V was pared by 2 bases and J by 3 bases, with 7 bases between. The length of the CDR3 is 13 residues. The chain's CDR3 is CASSYAGDTEAFF. The CDR3 nucleotides are TGTGCCAGCAGTTACGCGGGGGACACTGAAGCTTTCTTT.

This clonotype has a single count. The chain joins TRBV11-2 to TRBJ2-2; 12 bases agree with TRBD2. Germline CDR1 is SGHAT and CDR2 is FQNNGV. V lost 5 bases and J lost 4; bases outside the gene matches: 20. This CDR3 is 21 amino acids long. The DNA of the CDR3 is TGTGCCAGCAGCCCAACTCAATTGACTAGCGGGAGAAGCAGTGGCACCGGGGAGCTGTTTTTT. The encoded protein is CASSPTQLTSGRSSGTGELFF.

This clonotype was found a few times. The genes are TRBV4-3 and TRBJ2-7, with a weak D call TRBD2 (5 bases). The CDR3 runs to 15 residues. Trimming took 0 bases from V and 7 from J, leaving 16 bases between them. CDR1 is LGHNA, CDR2 YSLEER, per germline. The chain's CDR3 is CASSQERTDYNEQYF. The CDR3, as DNA: TGCGCCAGCAGCCAAGAAAGGACCGACTACAATGAGCAGTACTTC.

Only a few counts were recorded for this clonotype. V and J are TRBV18 and TRBJ2-7, with unresolved D. Trimming took off 6 bases at V and 2 bases at J, with 20 bases between the two ends. CDR1 is KGHSH, CDR2 LQKENI, per germline. The CDR3 spans 16 residues. The CDR3 DNA reads TGTGCCAGCTCGTACTACCACCCTCCTAAAACCTACGAGCAGTACTTC. It codes for CASSYYHPPKTYEQYF.

The sample holds a few counts of this clonotype. The chain combines TRBV29-1 with TRBJ1-2; possible D gene TRBD1, 5 bases. V lost 4 bases to trimming and J lost 3 bases, with 12 bases between them. This CDR3 spans 13 amino acids. Germline V lookup: CDR1 SQVTM, CDR2 ANQGSEA. CDR3 in amino acids: CSVVPDTDYGYTF. The CDR3 nucleotides read TGCAGCGTTGTCCCGGACACGGACTATGGCTACACCTTC.

The rearrangement joins TRBV7-2 to TRBJ1-1; D unclear. Germline CDR1 and CDR2: SGHTA and FQGNSA. The V gene lost 1 base and the J gene lost 5 bases, with 8 bases spanning the gap. This CDR3 spans 13 amino acids. The CDR3 DNA reads as TGTGCCAGCAGCTTAGAAAGGGAGACTGAAGCTTTCTTT. This gives the protein CASSLERETEAFF. The whole variable domain, remainder taken from reference TRBV7-2 and TRBJ1-1, is GAGVSQSPSNKVTEKGKDVELRCDPISGHTALYWYRQSLGQGLEFLIYFQGNSAPDKSGLPSDRFSAERTGGSVSTLTIQRTQQEDSAVYLCASSLERETEAFFGQGTRLTVV.

In this sample, this clonotype turned up a few times. The chain uses TRBV20-1 and TRBJ2-3, with D perhaps TRBD1 (5 bases). Germline values: CDR1 DFQATT, CDR2 SNEGSKA (reference sequence). Deletions cut 2 bases from V and 2 bases from J, with 14 bases between. CDR3 length equals 15 residues. The chain's CDR3 is CSARWGPVITDTQYF. In nucleotides, the CDR3 is TGCAGTGCTAGATGGGGCCCCGTAATCACAGATACGCAGTATTTT.

This clonotype was detected a few times. This rearrangement joins TRBV29-1 to TRBJ1-2; D remains unclear. Germline-derived CDR1 and CDR2 are SQVTM and ANQGSEA. The ends were cut back, 2 bases at V and 7 bases at J, with 20 bases in the middle. The CDR3 covers 15 residues. The CDR3 nucleotides are TGCAGCGTTGAATCATGGCACACACGGGTTATTGGCTACACCTTC. Its protein product is CSVESWHTRVIGYTF.

Only a few counts were recorded for this clonotype. The rearrangement links TRBV7-2 to TRBJ2-7, with D possibly TRBD2 on 5 matching bases. The V end lost 4 bases, the J end lost 2 bases, and 15 bases lay between the germline ends. CDR1 is SGHTA, CDR2 FQGNSA, per germline. The CDR3 totals 15 residues. CDR3 sequence reads: CASSSTAGKTYEQYF. The CDR3 DNA sequence: TGTGCCAGCAGCTCGACCGCCGGGAAGACCTACGAGCAGTACTTC.

V usage is TRBV12-3 or TRBV12-4 and J usage is TRBJ2-5, with D perhaps matching TRBD2 (6 bases). The CDR3 loop spans 14 amino acids. V was cut by 4 bases and J by 4 bases, with 13 bases left in between. CDR3 nucleotide sequence: TGTGCCAGCAGTTCTTGGGCGGAGGGAGAGACCCAGTACTTC. This gives the protein CASSSWAEGETQYF.

Comments on this clonotype: Possible read error: a much larger clone is one base away. This chain joins TRBV29-1 and TRBJ2-7; 7 bases are a match to TRBD2. CDR1 SQVTM and CDR2 ANQGSEA come from the germline V gene. The CDR3 runs 12 residues. V gave up 7 bases and J gave up 1 base; unmatched junction bases: 4. The CDR3 DNA sequence: TGCAGCGCGTGGGGGGGATCCTACGAGCAGTACTTC. Translation: CSAWGGSYEQYF.

The chain employs TRBV12-3 or TRBV12-4 and TRBJ2-1, with 13 bases lining up with TRBD2. V trimming: 7 bases; J trimming: 0 bases; junction bases outside the gene matches: 3. CDR3 length equals 16 residues. DNA for the CDR3: TGTGCCAGCACGACTAGCGGGGGGAGCTCCTACAATGAGCAGTTCTTC. Protein sequence: CASTTSGGSSYNEQFF.

The chain links TRBV4-2 to TRBJ2-5; 8 bases align to TRBD2. Germline loops: CDR1 LGHNA, CDR2 YNFKEQ. The CDR3 consists of 15 residues. V gave up 0 bases and J gave up 12 bases; unmatched junction bases: 12. CDR3 in amino acids: CASSQDRRSGSAEYF. CDR3 DNA: TGTGCCAGCAGCCAAGATCGTAGAAGCGGGAGTGCTGAGTACTTC.

The V gene is TRBV29-1, the J gene TRBJ2-2; TRBD1 aligns across 7 bases. Germline lookup yields CDR1 SQVTM and CDR2 ANQGSEA. The trim removed 2 bases at V and 3 bases at J, leaving 0 bases unmatched. CDR3 length: 13 residues. CDR3: CSVEQGDTGELFF. Here the CDR3 DNA reads TGCAGCGTTGAACAGGGGGACACCGGGGAGCTGTTTTTT.

This clonotype has only a few counts. The V call is TRBV12-3 or TRBV12-4, the J call TRBJ2-7; 11 nucleotides line up with TRBD2. After removal of 3 bases from V and 2 bases from J, the junction contained 9 bases not matched to a gene. The CDR3 covers 17 residues. CDR3 nucleotide sequence: TGTGCCAGCAGTTTTTACTCTAGCGGGAGGCAACCCTACGAGCAGTACTTC. This translates into CASSFYSSGRQPYEQYF.

The chain is built from TRBV3-1 and TRBJ2-7; 9 bases are shared with TRBD2. After removal of 4 bases from V and 4 bases from J, the junction contained 8 bases not matched to a gene. Looked up from germline, CDR1 is LGHDT and CDR2 is YNNKEL (reference sequence). This CDR3 comprises 15 residues. The CDR3 region has the DNA TGTGCCAGCAGCCCAGGGGCGGGAGGGGTGTACGAGCAGTACTTC. It is translated as CASSPGAGGVYEQYF.

This clonotype was picked up one time. This sequence joins TRBV4-3 and TRBJ2-3; TRBD1 aligns across 7 bases. CDR3 length: 13 residues. The V segment lost 5 bases and the J segment 7 bases; nucleotides outside the gene matches: 6. Germline V lookup: CDR1 LGHNA, CDR2 YSLEER. The CDR3 sequence is CASSVQQGYTQYF. The CDR3 nucleotides are TGCGCCAGCAGCGTACAACAGGGGTATACGCAGTATTTT.

The chain employs TRBV2 and TRBJ1-5; 7 bases agree with TRBD1. This CDR3 is built from 15 residues. Germline values: CDR1 SNHLY, CDR2 FYNNEI. The V gene end was trimmed by 4 bases and the J gene end by 5 bases; junction bases not matched to a gene: 8. The CDR3 here is CASSAGGGRYQPQHF. In DNA, the CDR3 is TGTGCCAGCAGTGCCGGAGGGGGCAGGTATCAGCCCCAGCATTTT.